These T cell receptor beta chains were read from a single sample in a study of OX40 agonist ivuxolimab in advanced cancers. Clones were sequenced by immunoSEQ multiplex PCR, and TCRdb holds only the in-frame ones, with some missing. The table records about 28,000 clones, approximately 84% of them present only once. The sequences come from CD4+ or CD8+ T cells sorted from blood, collected in a trial of the OX40 agonist ivuxolimab. These receptors originate from an adult with an advanced solid tumor such as melanoma, head and neck, liver or kidney cancer. Both conserved end residues are part of each CDR3. The D gene is left open where the match is weak. A clone size is listed for some rows: how often the clone was seen (once, few, many), or a class if it is expanded.

size	D	V	J	CDR3	DNA
NA	TRBD1	TRBV19	TRBJ1-2	CASRLGQLVPTIHGYTF	TGTGCCAGTAGACTGGGACAGCTAGTTCCAACTATTCATGGCTACACCTTC
NA	TRBD1	TRBV27	TRBJ2-5	CASSSPGTGVETQYF	TGTGCCAGCAGTTCTCCCGGGACAGGGGTAGAGACCCAGTACTTC
NA	NA	TRBV7-9	TRBJ2-1	CASSGLDREYNEQFF	TGTGCCAGCAGCGGCCTGGACAGAGAATACAATGAGCAGTTCTTC
NA	TRBD1	TRBV7-3	TRBJ1-4	CASSQPGTGPFILFF	TGTGCCAGCAGCCAACCCGGGACAGGGCCCTTTATCCTGTTTTTT
NA	NA	TRBV15	TRBJ1-2	CATSPTLGQTNYGYTF	TGTGCCACCAGCCCAACCCTCGGGCAGACCAACTATGGCTACACCTTC
NA	NA	TRBV7-6	TRBJ1-2	CASSLGGGGYTF	TGTGCCAGCAGCTTGGGGGGTGGTGGCTACACCTTC
NA	TRBD1	TRBV2	TRBJ2-3	CASSDLDRATDTQYF	TGTGCCAGCAGTGACCTGGACAGGGCAACAGATACGCAGTATTTT
NA	TRBD2	TRBV27	TRBJ2-1	CASSWSGGLYNEQFF	TGTGCCAGCAGTTGGTCGGGGGGGCTGTATAATGAGCAGTTCTTC
NA	NA	TRBV13	TRBJ2-1	CASSPSPNNEQFF	TGTGCCAGCAGCCCCTCACCGAACAATGAGCAGTTCTTC
NA	TRBD1	TRBV7-9	TRBJ2-3	CASSVRQGIGTDTQYF	TGTGCCAGCAGCGTTAGACAGGGAATCGGCACAGATACGCAGTATTTT
medium-sized	TRBD1	TRBV14	TRBJ1-2	CASSPTGNYGYTF	TGTGCCAGCAGCCCGACAGGGAACTATGGCTACACCTTC
NA	TRBD2	TRBV7-8	TRBJ2-7	CASTWTSGRYEQYF	TGTGCCAGCACCTGGACTAGCGGGAGGTACGAGCAGTACTTC
NA	NA	TRBV15	TRBJ1-2	CATSSHYTGDYGYTF	TGTGCCACCAGCAGCCATTATACCGGTGACTATGGCTACACCTTC
NA	NA	TRBV11-2	TRBJ2-6	CASSSEYEISGANVLTF	TGTGCCAGCAGCTCCGAATATGAAATCTCTGGGGCCAACGTCCTGACTTTC
few	NA	TRBV6-5	TRBJ2-3	CASSPEGDTQYF	TGTGCCAGCAGTCCTGAGGGGGATACGCAGTATTTT
NA	NA	TRBV9	TRBJ2-7	CASSGDSYEQYF	TGTGCCAGCAGCGGAGACAGTTACGAGCAGTACTTC
NA	NA	TRBV30	TRBJ2-1	CAWVPDPGEFNEQFF	TGTGCCTGGGTCCCCGACCCGGGGGAATTTAATGAGCAGTTCTTC
NA	NA	TRBV7-9	TRBJ2-3	CASSLVGTDTQYF	TGTGCCAGCAGCTTAGTAGGAACAGATACGCAGTATTTT
NA	NA	TRBV5-5	TRBJ1-2	CASSLEPSPGANYGYTF	TGTGCCAGCAGCTTGGAACCCTCCCCCGGGGCTAACTATGGCTACACCTTC
once	TRBD1	TRBV10-3	TRBJ2-3	CAISESYGTGAGDTQYF	TGTGCCATCAGTGAGTCCTACGGGACAGGGGCTGGAGATACGCAGTATTTT
NA	NA	TRBV7-2	TRBJ2-2	CASSLRSAQNTGELFF	TGTGCCAGCAGCCTTAGGAGCGCCCAGAACACCGGGGAGCTGTTTTTT
NA	NA	TRBV6-1	TRBJ2-1	CASKEGFQGTNEQFF	TGTGCCAGCAAGGAGGGCTTCCAGGGAACCAATGAGCAGTTCTTC
NA	NA	TRBV19	TRBJ1-2	CASSESGYYGYTF	TGTGCCAGTAGTGAGAGTGGGTACTATGGCTACACCTTC
NA	TRBD1	TRBV2	TRBJ2-2	CASSVGQGLTGELFF	TGTGCCAGCAGTGTTGGACAGGGCCTCACCGGGGAGCTGTTTTTT
NA	NA	TRBV4-1	TRBJ1-5	CASSQDRGIGNQPQHF	TGCGCCAGCAGCCAAGATCGGGGGATAGGCAATCAGCCCCAGCATTTT
once	NA	TRBV7-6	TRBJ2-2	CASSLTGGFGELFF	TGTGCCAGCAGCTTAACGGGGGGCTTCGGGGAGCTGTTTTTT
NA	NA	TRBV27	TRBJ1-2	CASRWGGDYGYTF	TGTGCCAGCCGTTGGGGTGGAGACTATGGCTACACCTTC
few	NA	TRBV7-3	TRBJ2-1	CASSSGPAREQFF	TGTGCCAGCAGCTCGGGGCCCGCGAGGGAGCAGTTCTTC
once	NA	TRBV4-1	TRBJ1-5	CASSHYHGQSNQPQHF	TGCGCCAGCAGCCATTACCATGGACAGAGCAATCAGCCCCAGCATTTT
NA	TRBD1	TRBV13	TRBJ1-6	CASSQGTESPLHF	TGTGCCAGCAGCCAGGGGACAGAATCACCCCTCCACTTT
NA	NA	TRBV5-1	TRBJ2-7	CASSLASGGNSYEQYF	TGCGCCAGCAGCTTGGCTTCCGGGGGCAACTCCTACGAGCAGTACTTC
NA	NA	TRBV19	TRBJ1-1	CASSSGRGNTEAFF	TGTGCCAGTAGCTCGGGACGGGGGAACACTGAAGCTTTCTTT
NA	TRBD2	TRBV30	TRBJ2-3	CALSSGGTTDTQYF	TGTGCCTTATCTAGCGGGGGGACCACAGATACGCAGTATTTT
NA	NA	TRBV5-1	TRBJ1-1	CASSLFPRDTEAFF	TGCGCCAGCAGCTTGTTTCCTCGGGACACTGAAGCTTTCTTT
NA	NA	TRBV5-1	TRBJ1-1	CASSYLGGSAEAFF	TGCGCCAGCAGCTACCTAGGGGGGAGCGCTGAAGCTTTCTTT
NA	TRBD1	TRBV2	TRBJ2-1	CTSRGTGSSYNEQFF	TGTACCAGCAGGGGGACGGGAAGCTCCTACAATGAGCAGTTCTTC
NA	NA	TRBV15	TRBJ1-1	CATSRDLTGGNTEAFF	TGTGCCACCAGCAGAGATTTAACAGGAGGGAACACTGAAGCTTTCTTT
NA	TRBD2	TRBV7-9	TRBJ2-1	CASSLGLAGSLSYNEQFF	TGTGCCAGCAGCTTGGGACTAGCGGGGTCCCTATCCTACAATGAGCAGTTCTTC
NA	NA	TRBV19	TRBJ1-2	CAIHGPYGYTF	TGTGCCATCCACGGACCCTATGGCTACACCTTC
NA	NA	TRBV28	TRBJ1-1	CASRDLMNTEAFF	TGTGCCAGCAGGGACTTGATGAACACTGAAGCTTTCTTT
NA	TRBD1	TRBV10-3	TRBJ2-7	CAISLRQGADYEQYF	TGTGCCATCAGCTTAAGACAGGGGGCGGACTACGAGCAGTACTTC
NA	NA	TRBV11-2	TRBJ1-2	CASSETDSYGYTF	TGTGCCAGCAGCGAGACAGACTCTTATGGCTACACCTTC
few	NA	TRBV9	TRBJ2-7	CASSSSGVGYEQYF	TGTGCCAGCAGCTCCTCGGGCGTGGGGTACGAGCAGTACTTC
NA	NA	TRBV5-1	TRBJ1-4	CASGLDPNEKLFF	TGCGCCAGCGGACTAGACCCTAATGAAAAACTGTTTTTT